Described below is a single TCR beta chain sequence and its context. The data belong to a study of blood T cell repertoires in COVID-19. Method: immunoSEQ multiplex PCR; TCRdb's copy keeps in-frame clones and lacks some. The repertoire has around 180,000 clones, around 80% of them found once; the top ten carry 6.5% to 8%. The CDR3 spans 16 residues. The rearrangement uses TRBV21-1 and TRBJ1-2; whether TRBD1, the table's D call, matches the DNA was not checked. TRBV21-1 is a pseudogene locus. The specimen was peripheral blood. This clonotype was obtained from a man aged 65-85 years with active or convalescent COVID-19. This CDR3 reads CASGRGTGHVLNGYTF. Written as DNA, the CDR3 is TGTGCCAGCGGAAGGGGGACAGGCCATGTGCTGAATGGCTACACCTTC.